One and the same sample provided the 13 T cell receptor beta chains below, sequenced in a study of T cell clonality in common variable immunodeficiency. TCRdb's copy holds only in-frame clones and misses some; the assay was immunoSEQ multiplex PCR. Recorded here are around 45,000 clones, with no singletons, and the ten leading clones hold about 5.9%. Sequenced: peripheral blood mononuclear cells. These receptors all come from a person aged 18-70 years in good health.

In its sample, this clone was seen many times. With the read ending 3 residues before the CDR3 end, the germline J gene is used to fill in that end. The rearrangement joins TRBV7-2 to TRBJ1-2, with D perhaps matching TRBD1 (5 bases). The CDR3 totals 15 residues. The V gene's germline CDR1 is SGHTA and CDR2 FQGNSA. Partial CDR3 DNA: TGTGCCAGCAGCTTACGTGGGGCGCGGATACGGGGC. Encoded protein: CASSLRGARIRG. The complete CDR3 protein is CASSLRGARIRGYTF.

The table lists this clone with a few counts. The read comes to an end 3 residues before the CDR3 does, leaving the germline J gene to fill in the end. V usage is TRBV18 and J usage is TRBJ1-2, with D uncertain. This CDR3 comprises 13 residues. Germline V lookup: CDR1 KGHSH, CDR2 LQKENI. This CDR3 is CASRTSGYNDYTF. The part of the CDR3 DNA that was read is TGTGCCAGCCGGACTAGCGGGTACAATGAC.

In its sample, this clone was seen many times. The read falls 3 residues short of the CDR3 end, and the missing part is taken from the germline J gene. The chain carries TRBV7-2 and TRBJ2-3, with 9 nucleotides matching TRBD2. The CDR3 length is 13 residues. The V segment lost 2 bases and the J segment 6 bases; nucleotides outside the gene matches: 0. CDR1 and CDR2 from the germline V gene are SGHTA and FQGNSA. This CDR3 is CASSLSGGDTQYF. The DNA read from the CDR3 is TGTGCCAGCAGCTTAAGCGGGGGGGATACG.

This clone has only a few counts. The part of the CDR3 DNA that was read is TGTGCCAGTAGTATAGGTTCGAGCGGGGGGTCATCCTACGAC. Translation gives CASSIGSSGGSSYD. The whole CDR3 region reads CASSIGSSGGSSYDYTF. J is TRBJ1-2 and V is TRBV19; maybe TRBD1 (5 bases). The CDR3 end lies 3 residues beyond the end of the read and is filled in from the germline J gene. Germline values: CDR1 LNHDA, CDR2 SQIVND (reference sequence). The CDR3 length is 17 residues.

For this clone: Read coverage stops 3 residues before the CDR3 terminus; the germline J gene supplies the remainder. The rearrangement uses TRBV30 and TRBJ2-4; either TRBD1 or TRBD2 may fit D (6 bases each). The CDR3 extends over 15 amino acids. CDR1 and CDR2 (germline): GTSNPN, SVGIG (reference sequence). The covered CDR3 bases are TGTGCCTGGAGTTGGGCGGGACACCTCGACTATGGT. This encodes CAWSWAGHLDYG. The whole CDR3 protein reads CAWSWAGHLDYGQYF.

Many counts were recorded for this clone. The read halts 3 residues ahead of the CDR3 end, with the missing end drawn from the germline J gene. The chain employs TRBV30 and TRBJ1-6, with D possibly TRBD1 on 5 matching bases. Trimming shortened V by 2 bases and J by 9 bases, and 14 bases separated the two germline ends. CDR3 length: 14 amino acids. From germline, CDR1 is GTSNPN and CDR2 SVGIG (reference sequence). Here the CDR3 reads CAWSQVGVGSPLHF. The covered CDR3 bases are TGTGCCTGGAGTCAGGTAGGGGTGGGTTCACCC.

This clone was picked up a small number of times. The part of the CDR3 DNA that was read is TGTGCCAGCAGCTTAGGCTTCGGACAGGGCAGCACAGATACG. Its translation: CASSLGFGQGSTDT. In full, the CDR3 reads CASSLGFGQGSTDTQYF. This sequence joins TRBV7-8 and TRBJ2-3, with TRBD1 identical over 8 bases. The read terminates 3 residues before the CDR3 end, so the remaining end is supplied by the germline J gene. Germline V gives CDR1 SGHVS, CDR2 FQNEAQ. V lost 1 base to trimming and J lost 0 bases; unmatched junction nucleotides: 6. This CDR3 spans 17 amino acids.

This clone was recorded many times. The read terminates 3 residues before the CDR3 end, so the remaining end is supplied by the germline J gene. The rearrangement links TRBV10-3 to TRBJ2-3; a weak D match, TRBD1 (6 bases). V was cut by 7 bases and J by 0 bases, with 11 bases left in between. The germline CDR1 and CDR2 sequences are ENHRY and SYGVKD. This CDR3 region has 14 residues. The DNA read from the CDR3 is TGTGCCATCAACGAGGGGGAAAGCACAGATACG. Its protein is CAINEGESTDT. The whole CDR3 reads CAINEGESTDTQYF.

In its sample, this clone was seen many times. The CDR3 bases that were read are TGCGCCAGCAGCGAAACCCGGACAGGGGGCGATTCCTATAATTCACCA. Translation gives CASSETRTGGDSYNSP. The CDR3 as a whole reads CASSETRTGGDSYNSPLFF. The chain employs TRBV5-1 and TRBJ1-4, with TRBD1 matching 11 bases. The read stops 3 residues short of the end of the CDR3; the missing end is completed from the germline J gene. The germline V gene encodes CDR1 SGHRS and CDR2 YFSETQ. The CDR3 covers 19 residues.

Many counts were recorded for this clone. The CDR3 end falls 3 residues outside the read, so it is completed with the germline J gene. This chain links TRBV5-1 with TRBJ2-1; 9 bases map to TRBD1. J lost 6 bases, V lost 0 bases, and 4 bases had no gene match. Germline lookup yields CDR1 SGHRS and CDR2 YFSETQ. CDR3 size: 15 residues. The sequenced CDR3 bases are TGCGCCAGCAGCTTGGCACAGGGGGCTCTCAATGAG. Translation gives CASSLAQGALNE. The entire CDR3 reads CASSLAQGALNEQFF.

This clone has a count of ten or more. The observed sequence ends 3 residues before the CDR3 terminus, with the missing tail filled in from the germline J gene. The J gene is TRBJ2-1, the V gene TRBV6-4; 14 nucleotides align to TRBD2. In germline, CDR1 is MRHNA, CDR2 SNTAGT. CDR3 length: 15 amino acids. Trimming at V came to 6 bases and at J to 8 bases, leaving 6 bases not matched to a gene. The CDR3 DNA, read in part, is TGTGCCAGCAGCACCGGGACTAGCGGGGGAGATGAG. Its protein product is CASSTGTSGGDE. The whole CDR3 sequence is CASSTGTSGGDEQFF.

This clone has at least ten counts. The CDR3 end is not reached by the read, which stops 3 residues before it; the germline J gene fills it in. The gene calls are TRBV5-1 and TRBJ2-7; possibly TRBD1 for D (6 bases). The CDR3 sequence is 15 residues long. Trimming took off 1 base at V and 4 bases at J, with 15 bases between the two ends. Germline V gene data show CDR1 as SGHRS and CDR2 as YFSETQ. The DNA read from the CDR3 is TGCGCCAGCAGCTTGTTAACCGGGGACACTTACGAG. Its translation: CASSLLTGDTYE. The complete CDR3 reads CASSLLTGDTYEQYF. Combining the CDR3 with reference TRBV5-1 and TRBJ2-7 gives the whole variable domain KAGVTQTPRYLIKTRGQQVTLSCSPISGHRSVSWYQQTPGQGLQFLFEYFSETQRNKGNFPGRFSGRQFSNSRSEMNVSTLELGDSALYLCASSLLTGDTYEQYFGPGTRLTVT.

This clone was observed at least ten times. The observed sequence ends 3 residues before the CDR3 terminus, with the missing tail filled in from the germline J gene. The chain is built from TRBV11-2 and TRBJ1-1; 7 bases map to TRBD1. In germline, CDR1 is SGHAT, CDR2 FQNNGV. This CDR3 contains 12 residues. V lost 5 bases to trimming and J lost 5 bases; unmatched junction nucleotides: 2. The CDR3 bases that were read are TGTGCCAGCAGCCTGGGACAGACTGAA. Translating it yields CASSLGQTE. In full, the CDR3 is CASSLGQTEAFF.